The 21 T cell receptor beta chains given below trace back to one sample, sequenced in a study of T-cell reconstitution after alpha-beta-depleted transplantation in children. Preparing the TCRbeta library involved the use of unique molecular identifiers. TCRdb re-analysed the PCR reads in MiXCR, keeping a single row per CDR3 protein. The sample has around 680,000 distinct CDR3 sequences, roughly 15% seen once. The specimen was PBMCs from the stem cell graft donor, collected from the stem cell graft. These receptors all come from a human donor who donated a stem cell graft to a child with acute myeloid leukemia.

The V and J genes are TRBV4-1 and TRBJ1-1; the D is unclear. CDR1 is MGHRA and CDR2 is YSYEKL in the germline V gene. V was cut by 5 bases and J by 0 bases, with 7 bases left in between. This CDR3 spans 13 amino acids. CDR3 amino acids: CASSVPLNTEAFF. As DNA, the CDR3 is TGCGCCAGCAGCGTCCCACTGAACACTGAAGCTTTCTTT.

J is TRBJ2-7 and V is TRBV5-1; 7 bases agree with TRBD1. The CDR3 runs 15 residues. J lost 1 base, V lost 2 bases, and 6 bases had no gene match. Germline assignment: CDR1 SGHRS and CDR2 YFSETQ. The CDR3 region has the DNA TGCGCCAGCAGCTTAATCGGGACAGAATCCTACGAGCAGTACTTC. It yields the protein CASSLIGTESYEQYF.

This clonotype showed up many times. Germline and junction disagree at one end, which may indicate a read error. This rearrangement joins TRBV20-1 to TRBJ1-1; D is ambiguous. Germline-derived CDR1 and CDR2 are DFQATT and SNEGSKA (reference sequence). CDR3 length: 10 residues. CDR3: CSAGEGVGVF. The CDR3 nucleotides are TGCAGTGCTGGAGAGGGAGTTGGCGTCTTT.

The chain uses TRBV11-2 and TRBJ2-5, with TRBD1 as a possible D gene (6 bases). The germline CDR1 and CDR2 sequences are SGHAT and FQNNGV. The V and J ends lost 8 bases and 2 bases respectively, with 15 bases between them. The length of the CDR3 is 14 residues. CDR3 nucleotides: TGTGCCAGCCGACATCCCAGGGGACAAGAGACCCAGTACTTC. Protein sequence: CASRHPRGQETQYF. Together with reference TRBV11-2 and TRBJ2-5, the CDR3 gives the full variable domain: EAGVAQSPRYKIIEKRQSVAFWCNPISGHATLYWYQQILGQGPKLLIQFQNNGVVDDSQLPKDRFSAERLKGVDSTLKIQPAKLEDSAVYLCASRHPRGQETQYFGPGTRLLVL.

The chain employs TRBV6-1 and TRBJ2-7; D is possibly TRBD1 or TRBD2 (5 bases each). V lost 4 bases and J 2 bases, leaving 12 bases between the germline ends. The CDR3 runs to 14 residues. CDR1 and CDR2 (germline): MNHNS, SASEGT. The CDR3 region has the DNA TGTGCCAGCAGTGCCTCGGGACGCACCTACGAGCAGTACTTC. This codes for CASSASGRTYEQYF.

In its sample, this clonotype was seen a few times. The CDR3, as DNA: TGTGCCAGCAGCTCTAGCGGGGGGGTAGGGCTTGGACCGGATACGCAGTATTTT. Its protein product is CASSSSGGVGLGPDTQYF. The V call is TRBV7-6, the J call TRBJ2-3; TRBD2 matches 12 bases. Germline V gene data show CDR1 as SGHVS and CDR2 as FNYEAQ. The CDR3 contains 18 residues. The V gene end was trimmed by 4 bases and the J gene end by 6 bases; junction bases not matched to a gene: 14.

This clonotype has ten or more counts. This chain uses TRBV20-1 with TRBJ2-1; D remains unclear. CDR1 is DFQATT and CDR2 is SNEGSKA in the germline V gene (reference sequence). The length of the CDR3 is 17 residues. Trimming stripped 5 bases from V and 6 bases from J, with 26 bases between. The CDR3 nucleotides read TGCAGTGCTGACCGGACGCCTCGGCTCCGTTTCACCAATGAGCAGTTCTTC. Amino acids: CSADRTPRLRFTNEQFF.

The chain links TRBV7-7 to TRBJ1-1; the D gene is possibly TRBD1 (5 bases). The CDR3 runs 13 residues. Looked up from germline, CDR1 is SSHAT and CDR2 is FNYEAQ (reference sequence). V was shortened by 5 bases and J by 3 bases, with 10 bases between the two germline ends. The chain's CDR3 is CASSKDSDTEAFF. CDR3 DNA sequence: TGTGCCAGCAGCAAAGACAGCGACACTGAAGCTTTCTTT.

This clonotype appeared a few times. V usage is TRBV6-2 or TRBV6-3 and J usage is TRBJ2-5, with D uncertain. The CDR3 has 15 amino acids. Germline V gene sequence: CDR1 MNHEY, CDR2 SVGEGT. V gave up 6 bases and J gave up 2 bases, with 16 bases separating them. CDR3 protein: CASSTRQYFQETQYF. In DNA, the CDR3 is TGTGCCAGCAGCACACGGCAGTACTTTCAAGAGACCCAGTACTTC.

This clonotype counts as medium-sized (0.01 to 0.1%). The J gene is TRBJ2-5, the V gene TRBV20-1; a weak D match, TRBD2 (5 bases). The CDR3 totals 16 residues. Between the trimmed V and J ends, which lost 5 bases and 2 bases, there was a span of 21 bases. Germline values: CDR1 DFQATT, CDR2 SNEGSKA (reference sequence). CDR3 protein: CSASLPDLGAQETQYF. The CDR3 DNA is TGCAGTGCTTCGCTCCCGGACTTAGGCGCACAAGAGACCCAGTACTTC.

The chain carries TRBV24-1 and TRBJ1-5; 8 positions agree with TRBD1. The germline V gene has CDR1 KGHDR and CDR2 SFDVKD. The junction had 10 bases not matched to a gene; V was cut back by 10 bases and J by 0 bases. The CDR3 has 16 amino acids. The CDR3 region has the DNA TGTGCCACGGGACCAGGGGGCATAGGTAGCAATCAGCCCCAGCATTTT. Protein: CATGPGGIGSNQPQHF.

Note on this clonotype: One end of the junction does not line up with germline, which may come from a read error. The chain couples TRBV12-3 or TRBV12-4 to TRBJ1-1, with D maybe TRBD1 (5 bases). The CDR3 covers 12 residues. As DNA, the CDR3 is TGTGCCAGCACGCTGTTGGGGACTGAAGATTTCTTT. It specifies CASTLLGTEDFF.

This clonotype has a count of ten or more. CDR3 in amino acids: CASSQGTDQPQHF. The CDR3, as DNA: TGTGCCAGCAGTCAGGGAACGGATCAGCCCCAGCATTTT. This chain joins TRBV12-3 or TRBV12-4 and TRBJ1-5, with D maybe TRBD1 (5 bases). This CDR3 spans 13 amino acids. Trimming took off 5 bases at V and 5 bases at J, with 10 bases between the two ends.

This clonotype was found many times. The V gene is TRBV20-1, the J gene TRBJ2-3, with 11 bases matching TRBD1. This CDR3 is 14 amino acids long. V lost 5 bases, J lost 3 bases, and 4 bases stayed unmatched. In germline, CDR1 is DFQATT, CDR2 SNEGSKA (reference sequence). In DNA form, the CDR3 reads TGCAGTGCTGCCCGGGACAGGGGGACAGATACGCAGTATTTT. This translates into CSAARDRGTDTQYF.

The V gene is TRBV12-3 or TRBV12-4, the J gene TRBJ2-1, with D perhaps TRBD2 (6 bases). This CDR3 contains 14 residues. V was cut by 6 bases and J by 4 bases, with 13 bases left in between. CDR3 DNA sequence: TGTGCCAGCAGGGCGGGCGGGGTATACAATGAGCAGTTCTTC. Protein: CASRAGGVYNEQFF.

Ten or more counts support this clonotype. The chain employs TRBV29-1 and TRBJ2-1; D perhaps matches TRBD2 (6 bases). In germline, CDR1 is SQVTM, CDR2 ANQGSEA. The CDR3 sequence is 13 residues long. V was pared by 7 bases and J by 8 bases, with 18 bases between. CDR3 sequence reads: CSAPWRGRDEQFF. CDR3 coding DNA: TGCAGCGCCCCATGGCGGGGAAGGGATGAGCAGTTCTTC.

The table lists this clonotype with many counts. This rearrangement joins TRBV20-1 to TRBJ1-2, with TRBD1 matching over 7 bases. The CDR3 sequence is 15 residues long. Germline V gene data show CDR1 as DFQATT and CDR2 as SNEGSKA (reference sequence). V shed 0 bases and J 6 bases; nucleotides not matched to a gene: 10. CDR3 amino acids: CSARDVRPGQHGYTF. The CDR3 DNA follows: TGCAGTGCTAGAGATGTGCGACCGGGACAGCATGGCTACACCTTC.

The V and J genes are TRBV7-2 and TRBJ1-5; TRBD1 matches 9 bases. The trim removed 5 bases at V and 0 bases at J, leaving 5 bases unmatched. The germline gives CDR1 SGHTA, CDR2 FQGNSA. CDR3 length equals 16 residues. In nucleotides, the CDR3 is TGTGCCAGCAGCCGGGGACAGGGCAATAGCAATCAGCCCCAGCATTTT. Translation gives CASSRGQGNSNQPQHF.

This clonotype was detected many times. J is TRBJ2-2 and V is TRBV4-3; maybe TRBD1 (5 bases). CDR1 is LGHNA and CDR2 is YSLEER in the germline V gene. This CDR3 is built from 16 residues. V was trimmed by 0 bases and J by 3 bases, leaving 11 bases between them. CDR3 sequence: CASSQDHQGDTGELFF. The CDR3 coding sequence is TGCGCCAGCAGCCAAGATCACCAGGGTGACACCGGGGAGCTGTTTTTT.

Turning to this clonotype: The junction does not match germline at one end; this may be a read error. The V and J genes are TRBV2 and TRBJ2-1; D might be TRBD1 (6 bases). CDR3 length: 19 residues. Germline V gene sequence: CDR1 SNHLY, CDR2 FYNNEI. The CDR3 region is CTSSLGENRQVGSYNEQFF. The DNA for the CDR3 is TGTACCAGCAGTTTAGGTGAAAACCGACAGGTTGGCTCCTACAATGAGCAGTTCTTC.

The rearrangement uses TRBV5-1 and TRBJ2-1; 8 bases fit TRBD2. Germline assignment: CDR1 SGHRS and CDR2 YFSETQ. The CDR3 extends over 15 amino acids. Trimming cost V 7 bases and J 7 bases; bases outside gene matches: 13. This CDR3 reads CASWTSTNSENEQFF. The CDR3 bases are TGCGCCAGCTGGACTAGCACAAACTCAGAAAATGAGCAGTTCTTC.